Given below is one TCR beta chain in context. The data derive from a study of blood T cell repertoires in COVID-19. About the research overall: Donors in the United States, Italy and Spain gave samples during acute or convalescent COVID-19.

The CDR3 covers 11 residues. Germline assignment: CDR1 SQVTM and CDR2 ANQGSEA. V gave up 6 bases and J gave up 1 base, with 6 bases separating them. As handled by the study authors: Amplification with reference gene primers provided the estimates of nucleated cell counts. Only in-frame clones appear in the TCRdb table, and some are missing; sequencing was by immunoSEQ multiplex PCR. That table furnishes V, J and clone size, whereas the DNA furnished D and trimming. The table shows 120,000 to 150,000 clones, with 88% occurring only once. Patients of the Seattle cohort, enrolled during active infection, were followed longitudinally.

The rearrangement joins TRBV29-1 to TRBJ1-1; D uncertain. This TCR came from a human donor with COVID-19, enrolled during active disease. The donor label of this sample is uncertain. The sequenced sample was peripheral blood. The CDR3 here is CSVHRNTEAFF. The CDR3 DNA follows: TGCAGCGTACACAGGAACACTGAAGCTTTCTTT.